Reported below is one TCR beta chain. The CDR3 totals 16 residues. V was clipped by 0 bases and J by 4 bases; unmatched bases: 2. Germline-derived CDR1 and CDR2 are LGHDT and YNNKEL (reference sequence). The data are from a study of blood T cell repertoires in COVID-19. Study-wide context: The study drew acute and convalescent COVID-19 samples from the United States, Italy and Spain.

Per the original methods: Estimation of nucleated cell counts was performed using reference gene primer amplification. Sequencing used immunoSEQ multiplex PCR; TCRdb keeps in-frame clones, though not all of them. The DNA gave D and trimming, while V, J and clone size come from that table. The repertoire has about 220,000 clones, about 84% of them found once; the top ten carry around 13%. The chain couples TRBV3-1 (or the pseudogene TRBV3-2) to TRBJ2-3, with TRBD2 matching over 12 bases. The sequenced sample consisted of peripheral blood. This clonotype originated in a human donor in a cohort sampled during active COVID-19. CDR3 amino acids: CASSQDSSGGADTQYF. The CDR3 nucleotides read TGTGCCAGCAGCCAAGATTCTAGCGGGGGGGCAGATACGCAGTATTTT.